The 15 T cell receptor beta chains below come from one sample, sequenced in a study of T-cell memory formation after mild COVID-19. TCRdb re-analysed the 5' RACE reads in MiXCR, keeping a single row per CDR3 protein. The profile shows just over 300,000 distinct CDR3 sequences, roughly a fifth of them singletons. The sample was PBMCs or a T cell subset sorted from them (not recorded which). These receptors all come from a man in his late teens or twenties who had mild COVID-19 (a few samples of this study predate the infection). Cell type and time point are not known.

This clonotype was picked up a small number of times. The rearrangement links TRBV3-1 to TRBJ1-1; 7 bases match TRBD1. V shed 2 bases, J shed 4 bases, and the junction held 4 bases outside the gene matches. The CDR3 length is 14 residues. Looked up from germline, CDR1 is LGHDT and CDR2 is YNNKEL (reference sequence). The CDR3 DNA follows: TGTGCCAGCAGCCAAAGGGACAGCATCACTGAAGCTTTCTTT. This sequence encodes CASSQRDSITEAFF.

This chain connects TRBV10-3 to TRBJ1-5; D is undetermined. The CDR3 totals 13 residues. CDR1 is ENHRY, CDR2 SYGVKD, per germline. Between the trimmed V and J ends, which lost 10 bases and 2 bases, there was a span of 12 bases. This CDR3 reads CATAEGGNQPQHF. The CDR3, as DNA: TGTGCCACAGCGGAGGGAGGCAATCAGCCCCAGCATTTT.

In this sample, this clonotype turned up a few times. The V call is TRBV5-1, the J call TRBJ2-7; TRBD1 is a possible D gene (5 bases). Trimming shortened V by 1 base and J by 4 bases, and 9 bases separated the two germline ends. This CDR3 spans 13 amino acids. CDR1 is SGHRS, CDR2 YFSETQ, per germline. CDR3 sequence: CASSLQGFYEQYF. The CDR3 DNA reads as TGCGCCAGCAGCTTGCAGGGTTTTTACGAGCAGTACTTC.

A few counts support this clonotype. The chain joins TRBV6-2 or TRBV6-3 to TRBJ2-6; the D is unclear. The CDR3 is 19 residues long. V gave up 2 bases and J gave up 0 bases, with 17 bases separating them. Germline V gene sequence: CDR1 MNHEY, CDR2 SVGEGT. The CDR3: CASSYVNRFSSSGANVLTF. The CDR3 nucleotides read TGTGCCAGCAGTTACGTAAATCGCTTCTCGAGCTCTGGGGCCAACGTCCTGACTTTC.

This clonotype occurred a few times. The V call is TRBV6-6, the J call TRBJ1-3; no clear D gene. In germline, CDR1 is MNHNY, CDR2 SVGAGI (reference sequence). The CDR3 extends over 13 amino acids. Trimming stripped 8 bases from V and 8 bases from J, with 16 bases between. The CDR3: CASGSGAVDTIYF. The CDR3 DNA reads TGTGCCAGCGGCTCAGGCGCCGTCGACACCATATATTTT.

The genes are TRBV9 and TRBJ2-1, with TRBD2 matching 8 bases. Germline V gene sequence: CDR1 SGDLS, CDR2 YYNGEE. The CDR3 runs to 15 residues. V lost 4 bases, J lost 2 bases, and 5 bases stayed unmatched. The DNA for the CDR3 is TGTGCCAGCAGCCCCGGGGGGGGACCCTACAATGAGCAGTTCTTC. Protein sequence: CASSPGGGPYNEQFF. Variable domain in full (rest from reference TRBV9 and TRBJ2-1): DSGVTQTPKHLITATGQRVTLRCSPRSGDLSVYWYQQSLDQGLQFLIQYYNGEERAKGNILERFSAQQFPDLHSELNLSSLELGDSALYFCASSPGGGPYNEQFFGPGTRLTVL.

This clonotype showed up just a few times. The rearrangement links TRBV7-6 to TRBJ2-1; D unresolved. Germline assignment: CDR1 SGHVS and CDR2 FNYEAQ. V was shortened by 6 bases and J by 1 base, with 13 bases between the two germline ends. CDR3 length: 15 amino acids. Here the CDR3 reads CASRKGLGSYNEQFF. The CDR3 DNA sequence: TGTGCCAGCAGAAAAGGTCTGGGGTCCTACAATGAGCAGTTCTTC.

The rearrangement links TRBV7-8 to TRBJ2-1; 14 bases fit TRBD2. The CDR3 extends over 16 amino acids. V shed 4 bases, J shed 8 bases, and the junction held 7 bases outside the gene matches. Germline V gene data show CDR1 as SGHVS and CDR2 as FQNEAQ. CDR3 sequence: CASSSGLAGEHDEQFF. Written as DNA, the CDR3 is TGTGCCAGCAGCTCGGGACTAGCGGGGGAGCATGATGAGCAGTTCTTC.

This chain links TRBV7-2 with TRBJ1-5, with no clear D. V lost 2 bases and J lost 0, with 14 bases in between. Germline CDR1 SGHTA, CDR2 FQGNSA. There are 17 residues in the CDR3. The CDR3 DNA sequence: TGTGCCAGCAGCTTAAGGTGGGGTTTTGATAGCAATCAGCCCCAGCATTTT. It yields the protein CASSLRWGFDSNQPQHF.

This clonotype was recorded many times. This sequence joins TRBV20-1 and TRBJ2-7; 7 bases are a match to TRBD1. The CDR3 extends over 12 amino acids. Germline V gene data show CDR1 as DFQATT and CDR2 as SNEGSKA (reference sequence). The trim removed 6 bases at V and 3 bases at J, leaving 5 bases unmatched. CDR3 DNA: TGCAGTGCCCGACAGGGAAACTACGAGCAGTACTTC. It specifies CSARQGNYEQYF.

This clonotype was seen a handful of times. The chain combines TRBV7-6 with TRBJ2-2; 8 bases are a match to TRBD2. V gave up 6 bases and J gave up 4 bases; unmatched junction bases: 7. The CDR3 length is 15 residues. Germline lookup yields CDR1 SGHVS and CDR2 FNYEAQ. Here the CDR3 reads CASSAPGGVTGELFF. DNA for the CDR3: TGTGCCAGCAGTGCTCCGGGGGGGGTCACCGGGGAGCTGTTTTTT.

In this sample, this clonotype turned up a few times. This CDR3 reads CASSLGVGEQYF. CDR3 bases: TGTGCCAGCAGTCTAGGGGTCGGAGAGCAGTACTTC. The V gene is TRBV27, the J gene TRBJ2-7, with a tentative D call TRBD1 (5 bases). The V end lost 5 bases, the J end lost 7 bases, and 12 bases lay between the germline ends. Germline V gene sequence: CDR1 MNHEY, CDR2 SMNVEV (reference sequence). The CDR3 has 12 residues.

V gene TRBV4-3 combines with J gene TRBJ2-1, with 9 bases fitting TRBD2. The length of the CDR3 is 14 residues. V dropped 4 bases and J dropped 6; count of bases not matched to a gene: 4. From germline, CDR1 is LGHNA and CDR2 YSLEER. CDR3 DNA: TGCGCCAGCAGCCTAACACTAGCGGGCAATGAGCAGTTCTTC. It translates to CASSLTLAGNEQFF.

This clonotype has only a few counts. The chain is built from TRBV6-5 and TRBJ1-4; TRBD1 aligns across 8 bases. Germline-derived CDR1 and CDR2 are MNHEY and SVGAGI. The V segment lost 2 bases and the J segment 7 bases; nucleotides outside the gene matches: 9. This CDR3 is built from 16 residues. CDR3 amino acids: CASSYRRTGRSEKLFF. The CDR3 DNA sequence: TGTGCCAGCAGTTACCGTCGGACAGGGAGGAGTGAAAAACTGTTTTTT.

The rearrangement uses TRBV15 and TRBJ1-4; D perhaps matches TRBD1 (5 bases). V lost 4 bases and J lost 10, with 13 bases in between. Germline V gene sequence: CDR1 LNHNV, CDR2 YYDKDF (reference sequence). This CDR3 comprises 13 residues. The CDR3 DNA is TGTGCCACCAGCACCCAGCCGGGGGGAAAACTGTTTTTT. Residues: CATSTQPGGKLFF.